This is a list of T cell receptor beta chains from one sample in a study of CD8 T cells in ankylosing spondylitis. TCRdb independently ran MiXCR on the 5' RACE reads; one entry per CDR3 protein. The top ten clones hold approximately 9.9% of a sample with 200,000 or so distinct CDR3 sequences, 10% to 15% of them seen once. Sequencing was done on a sample of blood, either unsorted or a sorted T cell fraction (not recorded which). These receptors were collected from a female donor with ankylosing spondylitis or in good health (not recorded which). Each CDR3 is given with its conserved first and last residue. A D gene is named only where the DNA matches it firmly. Size tells how often a clone was seen (once, few, many) or the class of an expanded clone, and some rows leave it out.

CDR3: CAWTLDSNQPQHF
DNA: TGTGCCTGGACTCTAGACAGCAATCAGCCCCAGCATTTT
D: .
size: many
V: TRBV30
J: TRBJ1-5

CDR3: CASSRITGQDREQFF
DNA: TGTGCCAGCAGCCGAATTACGGGACAGGACAGAGAGCAGTTCTTC
D: TRBD1
size: few
V: TRBV7-9
J: TRBJ2-1

CDR3: CASSLGAGGRDGELFF
DNA: TGTGCCAGCAGCTTAGGAGCGGGAGGGAGAGACGGGGAGCTGTTTTTT
D: TRBD2
size: many
V: TRBV7-2
J: TRBJ2-2

CDR3: CASRGSSYNEQFF
DNA: TGCGCCAGCAGAGGTAGCTCCTACAATGAGCAGTTCTTC
D: .
size: few
V: TRBV10-2
J: TRBJ2-1

CDR3: CASRGEGSTEAFF
DNA: TGTGCCAGCAGAGGGGAAGGGAGCACTGAAGCTTTCTTT
D: .
size: many
V: TRBV12-3/TRBV12-4
J: TRBJ1-1

CDR3: CASSLRSGTGVETQYF
DNA: TGTGCCAGCAGTTTGCGCTCCGGGACAGGGGTAGAGACCCAGTACTTC
D: TRBD1
size: .
V: TRBV6-5
J: TRBJ2-5

CDR3: CASSLMGGAFSPLHF
DNA: TGTGCCAGCAGCTTAATGGGGGGCGCATTTTCACCCCTCCACTTT
D: .
size: many
V: TRBV7-2
J: TRBJ1-6

CDR3: CSARVGGGHTGELFF
DNA: TGCAGTGCTAGAGTGGGCGGGGGTCACACCGGGGAGCTGTTTTTT
D: TRBD2
size: many
V: TRBV20-1
J: TRBJ2-2

CDR3: CSARRYLDEQYF
DNA: TGCAGTGCTAGGCGCTATCTAGACGAGCAGTACTTC
D: .
size: many
V: TRBV20-1
J: TRBJ2-7

CDR3: CASRQAILNNEQFF
DNA: TGCGCCAGCAGGCAGGCCATACTCAACAATGAGCAGTTCTTC
D: .
size: few
V: TRBV5-1
J: TRBJ2-1

CDR3: CASSLGLSAGAAGRYYNEQFF
DNA: TGTGCCAGCAGCTTAGGACTGTCGGCTGGAGCAGCGGGAAGGTACTACAATGAGCAGTTCTTC
D: TRBD2
size: few
V: TRBV11-2
J: TRBJ2-1